This passage covers 4 T cell receptor beta chains from one sample sequenced in a study of response to subunit inactivated influenza vaccine. TCRdb reanalysed the RT-PCR reads using MiXCR and keeps one entry per CDR3 protein. The sample lists over 300,000 distinct CDR3 sequences, 21% occurring once. This sample comprised PBMCs from blood, obtained less than 22 months after vaccination. Source of these receptors: a man in his fifties or sixties who received an inactivated influenza vaccine.

This clonotype was recorded many times. This rearrangement joins TRBV7-2 to TRBJ1-5; the D is unclear. Trimming left V 1 base short and J 0 bases short, with 1 base between. The germline V gene has CDR1 SGHTA and CDR2 FQGNSA. This CDR3 is built from 13 residues. The DNA of the CDR3 is TGTGCCAGCAGCTTAGTTAGCAATCAGCCCCAGCATTTT. Protein product: CASSLVSNQPQHF. Using reference TRBV7-2 and TRBJ1-5 for the parts outside the CDR3, the full variable domain is GAGVSQSPSNKVTEKGKDVELRCDPISGHTALYWYRQSLGQGLEFLIYFQGNSAPDKSGLPSDRFSAERTGGSVSTLTIQRTQQEDSAVYLCASSLVSNQPQHFGDGTRLSIL.

This clonotype was seen at least ten times. The rearrangement links TRBV4-1 to TRBJ1-1; D is unresolved. V was pared by 1 base and J by 8 bases, with 8 bases between. Looked up from germline, CDR1 is MGHRA and CDR2 is YSYEKL. There are 12 residues in the CDR3. The CDR3 DNA follows: TGCGCCAGCAGCCAAGTAGGGTCGGAAGCTTTCTTT. This translates into CASSQVGSEAFF.

The chain recombines TRBV7-2 with TRBJ1-2, with D uncertain. V lost 5 bases and J lost 14, with 21 bases in between. Germline V gene lookup returns CDR1 SGHTA and CDR2 FQGNSA. CDR3 length equals 13 residues. DNA for the CDR3: TGTGCCAGCAGCCCAAGACAAGGACGGTTCCCTACCTTC. It yields the protein CASSPRQGRFPTF.

J is TRBJ2-7 and V is TRBV6-5; possibly TRBD1 or TRBD2 for D (6 bases each). The germline V and J ends were trimmed by 0 bases and 2 bases, with 17 bases remaining between them. Germline V gives CDR1 MNHEY, CDR2 SVGAGI. CDR3 length equals 17 residues. CDR3 nucleotide sequence: TGTGCCAGCAGTTACTCGCCGCCGGGGGCTATAGCCTACGAGCAGTACTTC. Its protein is CASSYSPPGAIAYEQYF.